Presented here are 10 T cell receptor beta chains from one specimen sequenced in a study of cytomegalovirus exposure and HLA in healthy donors. PCR involved 60 Vbeta and 13 Jbeta primers. Produced via immunoSEQ multiplex PCR; TCRdb's table is partial and in-frame only. The sample includes 150,000 to 200,000 clones, roughly 80% of them seen just once. What was sequenced was PBMCs. Source of these receptors: a man aged 50-59 years in good health and CMV-seropositive.

The genes are TRBV12-5 and TRBJ1-1; D remains unclear. V was pared by 1 base and J by 5 bases, with 14 bases between. The CDR3 sequence is 15 residues long. Germline V gives CDR1 LGHNT, CDR2 FRNRAP. The chain's CDR3 is CASGLARAGGTEAFF. The CDR3, as DNA: TGTGCTAGTGGTTTGGCCCGGGCGGGAGGGACTGAAGCTTTCTTT.

This chain connects TRBV9 to TRBJ2-3, with 7 bases fitting TRBD2. The germline gives CDR1 SGDLS, CDR2 YYNGEE. J lost 2 bases, V lost 0 bases, and 9 bases had no gene match. CDR3 size: 17 residues. The CDR3 DNA sequence: TGTGCCAGCAGCGTAGGCCTCCAGCGGGACCACACAGATACGCAGTATTTT. It specifies CASSVGLQRDHTDTQYF.

V is TRBV5-8 and J is TRBJ2-7, with unresolved D. The CDR3 loop spans 13 amino acids. V was trimmed by 3 bases and J by 2 bases, leaving 9 bases between them. Germline CDR1 reads SGHTS; CDR2 reads YDEGEE. CDR3 sequence: CASSWSNPYEQYF. The CDR3 DNA follows: TGTGCCAGCAGCTGGAGTAACCCCTACGAGCAGTACTTC.

The chain combines TRBV5-1 with TRBJ2-1; 7 bases are shared with TRBD2. CDR1 is SGHRS, CDR2 YFSETQ, per germline. The CDR3 covers 13 residues. After removal of 9 bases from V and 5 bases from J, the junction contained 8 bases not matched to a gene. The CDR3 nucleotides are TGCGCCACCAAAAGGGGAGGGGACAATGAGCAGTTCTTC. The encoded protein is CATKRGGDNEQFF. The full variable domain, with the rest looked up from reference TRBV5-1 and TRBJ2-1, is KAGVTQTPRYLIKTRGQQVTLSCSPISGHRSVSWYQQTPGQGLQFLFEYFSETQRNKGNFPGRFSGRQFSNSRSEMNVSTLELGDSALYLCATKRGGDNEQFFGPGTRLTVL.

The genes are TRBV9 and TRBJ2-1, with 8 bases identical to TRBD1. The V gene's germline CDR1 is SGDLS and CDR2 YYNGEE. The ends lost 2 bases at V and 5 bases at J; junction bases unmatched: 6. This CDR3 contains 15 residues. Here the CDR3 DNA reads TGTGCCAGCAGCGTGACAGGGGAGTTTAACAATGAGCAGTTCTTC. Its translation: CASSVTGEFNNEQFF.

The V and J genes are TRBV7-2 and TRBJ2-7, with 13 bases aligning to TRBD2. The CDR3 is made up of 16 amino acids. Unmatched junction bases numbered 3, after V lost 1 base and J lost 3 bases. Germline V gene sequence: CDR1 SGHTA, CDR2 FQGNSA. CDR3 protein: CASSLGWTSGGYEQYF. The DNA of the CDR3 is TGTGCCAGCAGCTTAGGTTGGACTAGCGGGGGCTACGAGCAGTACTTC.

This CDR3 is CATHRLAVAYEQYF. The CDR3 DNA follows: TGTGCCACCCACCGACTAGCGGTTGCCTACGAGCAGTACTTC. The chain links TRBV6-5 to TRBJ2-7, with 9 nucleotides matching TRBD2. Germline V gives CDR1 MNHEY, CDR2 SVGAGI. This CDR3 is 14 amino acids long. The junction had 9 bases not matched to a gene; V was cut back by 10 bases and J by 2 bases.

The J gene is TRBJ2-3, the V gene TRBV6-4; tentative D call: TRBD2 (5 bases). The CDR3 covers 20 residues. Germline lookup yields CDR1 MRHNA and CDR2 SNTAGT. The ends were cut back, 7 bases at V and 0 bases at J, with 29 bases in the middle. CDR3 loop: CASIKTGVNRFMSSTDTQYF. Written as DNA, the CDR3 is TGTGCCAGCATCAAAACCGGGGTTAATCGATTCATGAGTAGCACAGATACGCAGTATTTT.

This chain uses TRBV18 with TRBJ2-7, with TRBD1 identical over 8 bases. V was pared by 0 bases and J by 4 bases, with 5 bases of the junction left unmatched. Germline CDR1 reads KGHSH; CDR2 reads LQKENI. The CDR3 covers 15 residues. The CDR3 region has the DNA TGTGCCAGCTCACCACCGACCGGACAGGGATACGAGCAGTACTTC. Translation: CASSPPTGQGYEQYF.

The chain uses TRBV10-1 and TRBJ2-5, with TRBD2 identical over 13 bases. CDR3 length: 17 amino acids. With V trimmed by 7 bases and J by 0 bases, 8 bases remained unmatched. Germline V CDR1 and CDR2: WNHNN, SYGVQD (reference sequence). The CDR3 DNA reads as TGCGCCAGCACCATGACTAGCGGGGGGATGTACCAAGAGACCCAGTACTTC. Amino acid sequence: CASTMTSGGMYQETQYF.